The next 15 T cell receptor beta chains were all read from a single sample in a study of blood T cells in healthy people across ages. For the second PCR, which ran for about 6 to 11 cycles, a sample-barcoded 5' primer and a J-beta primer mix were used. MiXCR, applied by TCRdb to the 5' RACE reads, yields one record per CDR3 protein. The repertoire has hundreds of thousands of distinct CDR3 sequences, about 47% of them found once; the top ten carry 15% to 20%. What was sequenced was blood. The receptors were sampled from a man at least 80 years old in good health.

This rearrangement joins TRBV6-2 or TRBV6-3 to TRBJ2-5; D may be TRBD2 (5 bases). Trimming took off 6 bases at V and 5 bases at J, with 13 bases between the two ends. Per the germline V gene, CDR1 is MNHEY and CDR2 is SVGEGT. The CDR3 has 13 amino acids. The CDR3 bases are TGTGCCAGCAGAATAACTAGAGTGGAGACCCAGTACTTC. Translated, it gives CASRITRVETQYF.

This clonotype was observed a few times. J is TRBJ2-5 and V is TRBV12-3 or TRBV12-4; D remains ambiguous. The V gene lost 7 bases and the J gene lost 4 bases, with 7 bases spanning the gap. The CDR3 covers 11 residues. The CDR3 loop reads CASTLRETQYF. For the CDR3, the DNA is TGTGCCAGCACCCTGAGAGAGACCCAGTACTTC.

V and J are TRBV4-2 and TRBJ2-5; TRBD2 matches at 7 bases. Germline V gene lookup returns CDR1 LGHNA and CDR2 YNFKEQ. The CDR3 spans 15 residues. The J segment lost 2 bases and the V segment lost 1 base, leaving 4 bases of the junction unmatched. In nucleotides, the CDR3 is TGTGCCAGCAGCCAAGTCGGAGCGGGGCAAGAGACCCAGTACTTC. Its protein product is CASSQVGAGQETQYF.

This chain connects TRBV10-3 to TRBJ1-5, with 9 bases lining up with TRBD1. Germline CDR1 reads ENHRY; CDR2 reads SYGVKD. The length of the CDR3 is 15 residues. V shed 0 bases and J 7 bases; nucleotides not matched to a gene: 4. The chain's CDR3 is CAISESTGTGQPQHF. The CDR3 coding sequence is TGTGCCATCAGTGAGTCGACAGGGACAGGGCAGCCCCAGCATTTT.

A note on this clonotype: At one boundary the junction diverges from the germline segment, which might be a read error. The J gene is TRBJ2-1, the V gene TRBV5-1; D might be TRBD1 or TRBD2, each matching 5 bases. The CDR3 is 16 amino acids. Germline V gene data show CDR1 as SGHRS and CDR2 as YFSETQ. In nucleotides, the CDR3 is TGCGCCAGCAACTTGGCCGGGGCAGGGTCCCAAACTGAGCAGTTCTTC. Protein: CASNLAGAGSQTEQFF.

CDR3 in amino acids: CSASRAGTSSYEQYF. CDR3 bases: TGCAGTGCTTCCCGTGCTGGGACTAGTTCGTACGAGCAGTACTTC. The chain recombines TRBV20-1 with TRBJ2-1; TRBD2 agrees at 8 bases. The closer fit of TRBJ2-7 to the DNA end suggests the J call may be wrong. This CDR3 comprises 15 residues. The germline CDR1 and CDR2 sequences are DFQATT and SNEGSKA (reference sequence).

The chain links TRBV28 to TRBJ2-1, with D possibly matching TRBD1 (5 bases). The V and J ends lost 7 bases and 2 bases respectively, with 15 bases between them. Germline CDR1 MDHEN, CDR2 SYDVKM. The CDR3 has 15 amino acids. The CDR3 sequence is CASTFRTPAYNEQFF. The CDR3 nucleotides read TGTGCCAGCACCTTTCGGACACCAGCCTACAATGAGCAGTTCTTC.

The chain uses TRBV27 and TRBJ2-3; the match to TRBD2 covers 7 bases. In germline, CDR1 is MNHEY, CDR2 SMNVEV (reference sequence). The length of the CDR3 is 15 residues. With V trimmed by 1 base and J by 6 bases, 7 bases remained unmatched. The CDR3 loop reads CASSLLGEGLDTQYF. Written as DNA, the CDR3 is TGTGCCAGCAGTTTATTGGGGGAGGGTTTGGATACGCAGTATTTT.

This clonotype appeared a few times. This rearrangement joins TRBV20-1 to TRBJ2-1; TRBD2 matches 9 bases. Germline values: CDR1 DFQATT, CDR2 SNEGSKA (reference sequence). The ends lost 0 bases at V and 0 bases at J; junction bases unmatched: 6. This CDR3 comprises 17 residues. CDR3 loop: CSARDLLAGSSYNEQFF. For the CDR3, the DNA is TGCAGTGCTAGAGATTTACTAGCGGGCAGCTCCTACAATGAGCAGTTCTTC.

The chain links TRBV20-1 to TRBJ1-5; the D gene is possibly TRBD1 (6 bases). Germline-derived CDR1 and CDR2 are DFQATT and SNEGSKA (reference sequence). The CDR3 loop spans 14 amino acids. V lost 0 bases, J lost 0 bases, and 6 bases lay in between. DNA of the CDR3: TGCAGTGCTAGAGAGGACAGTAGCAATCAGCCCCAGCATTTT. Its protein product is CSAREDSSNQPQHF.

CDR3 in amino acids: CASRSLAGGSTDTQYF. CDR3 bases: TGCGCCAGCAGGTCACTAGCGGGAGGTAGCACAGATACGCAGTATTTT. The chain employs TRBV5-1 and TRBJ2-3; 12 bases are a match to TRBD2. CDR1 is SGHRS, CDR2 YFSETQ, per germline. V lost 5 bases to trimming and J lost 0 bases; unmatched junction nucleotides: 4. The CDR3 length is 16 residues.

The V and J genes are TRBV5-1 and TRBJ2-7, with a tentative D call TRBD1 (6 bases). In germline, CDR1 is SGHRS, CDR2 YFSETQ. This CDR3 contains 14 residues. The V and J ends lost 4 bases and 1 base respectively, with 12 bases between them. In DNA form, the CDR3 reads TGCGCCAGCAGCGAGGGACACCTATCCTACGAGCAGTACTTC. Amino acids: CASSEGHLSYEQYF.

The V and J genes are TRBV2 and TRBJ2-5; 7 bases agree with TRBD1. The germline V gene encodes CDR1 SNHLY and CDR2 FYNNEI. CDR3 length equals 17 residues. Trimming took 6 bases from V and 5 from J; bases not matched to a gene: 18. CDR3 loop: CASSRDLSGGSMETQYF. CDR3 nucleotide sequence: TGTGCCAGCAGCCGAGATCTTTCAGGGGGAAGCATGGAGACCCAGTACTTC.

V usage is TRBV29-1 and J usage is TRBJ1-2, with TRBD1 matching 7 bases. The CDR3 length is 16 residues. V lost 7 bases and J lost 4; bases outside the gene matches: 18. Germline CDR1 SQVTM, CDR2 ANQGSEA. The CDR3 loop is CSGMPLGQASLYGYTF. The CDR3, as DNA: TGCAGCGGAATGCCCCTAGGACAGGCCTCCCTCTATGGCTACACCTTC.

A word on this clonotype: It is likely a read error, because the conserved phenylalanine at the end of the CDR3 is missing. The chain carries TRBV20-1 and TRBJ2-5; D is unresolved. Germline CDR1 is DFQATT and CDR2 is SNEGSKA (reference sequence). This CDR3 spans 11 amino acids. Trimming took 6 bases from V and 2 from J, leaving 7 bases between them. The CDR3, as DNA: TGCAGTGCAAGACGGCAAGAGACCCAGTACTTG. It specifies CSARRQETQYL.